The 3 T cell receptor beta chains listed next were all sequenced from one sample in a study of PD-1 blockade in classical Hodgkin lymphoma. This sample's time point: cycle 4 day 1 (C4D1), after less than 7 weeks of nivolumab. There was relapse after autologous stem cell transplantation in every patient, and there was variation in brentuximab vedotin exposure. The repertoire was sequenced with immunoSEQ multiplex PCR; TCRdb's copy has only in-frame clones and lacks some. The table records tens of thousands of clones, roughly four fifths of them present only once. Sequences were derived from peripheral blood mononuclear cells (PBMCs), sampled before the fourth cycle of nivolumab. The receptors here all came from a human donor with classical Hodgkin lymphoma.

The chain is built from TRBV6-5 and TRBJ1-6; the D is unclear. Germline CDR1 MNHEY, CDR2 SVGAGI. Trimming took off 0 bases at V and 9 bases at J, with 12 bases between the two ends. The CDR3 loop spans 15 amino acids. CDR3 DNA sequence: TGTGCCAGCAGTTACTCTGGCAGCCTCGGTTCACCCCTCCACTTT. Translated: CASSYSGSLGSPLHF.

The J gene is TRBJ1-5, the V gene TRBV2; D uncertain. CDR1 SNHLY and CDR2 FYNNEI come from the germline V gene. V was pared by 6 bases and J by 0 bases, with 12 bases between. This CDR3 region has 15 residues. Written as DNA, the CDR3 is TGTGCCAGCAGGATGACGGGCTATAGCAATCAGCCCCAGCATTTT. This sequence encodes CASRMTGYSNQPQHF.

The chain couples TRBV2 to TRBJ1-1; D gene unclear. Trimming left V 8 bases short and J 7 bases short, with 14 bases between. The CDR3 loop spans 12 amino acids. Germline CDR1 reads SNHLY; CDR2 reads FYNNEI. This CDR3 reads CASGPGRNEAFF. The CDR3, as DNA: TGTGCCAGCGGTCCAGGACGGAATGAAGCTTTCTTT.